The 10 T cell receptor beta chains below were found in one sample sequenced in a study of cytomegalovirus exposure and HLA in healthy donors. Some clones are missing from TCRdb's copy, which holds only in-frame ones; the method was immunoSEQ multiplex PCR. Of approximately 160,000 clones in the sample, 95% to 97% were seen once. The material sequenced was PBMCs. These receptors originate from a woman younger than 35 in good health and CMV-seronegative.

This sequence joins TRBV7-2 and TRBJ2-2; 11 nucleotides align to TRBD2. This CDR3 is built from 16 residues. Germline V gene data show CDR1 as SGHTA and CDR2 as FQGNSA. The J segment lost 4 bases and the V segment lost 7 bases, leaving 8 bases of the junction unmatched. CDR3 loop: CASNSRTSGLTGELFF. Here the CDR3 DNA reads TGTGCCAGCAATAGTAGGACTAGCGGGCTCACCGGGGAGCTGTTTTTT.

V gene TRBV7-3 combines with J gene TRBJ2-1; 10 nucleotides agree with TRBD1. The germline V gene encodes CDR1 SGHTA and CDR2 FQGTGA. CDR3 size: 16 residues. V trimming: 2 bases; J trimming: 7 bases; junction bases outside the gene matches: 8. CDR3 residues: CASSLSGTGVGNEQFF. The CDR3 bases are TGTGCCAGCAGCTTATCCGGGACAGGGGTTGGGAATGAGCAGTTCTTC. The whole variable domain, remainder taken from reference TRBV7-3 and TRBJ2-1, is GAGVSQTPSNKVTEKGKYVELRCDPISGHTALYWYRQSLGQGPEFLIYFQGTGAADDSGLPNDRFFAVRPEGSVSTLKIQRTERGDSAVYLCASSLSGTGVGNEQFFGPGTRLTVL.

The CDR3 coding sequence is TGTGCCAGCCCACTAGCGGGGGGCCTACCCTACGAGCAGTACTTC. Translated: CASPLAGGLPYEQYF. The chain carries TRBV6-4 and TRBJ2-7, with TRBD2 identical over 12 bases. Per germline, CDR1 MRHNA and CDR2 SNTAGT. V was clipped by 8 bases and J by 2 bases; unmatched bases: 7. CDR3 length: 15 residues.

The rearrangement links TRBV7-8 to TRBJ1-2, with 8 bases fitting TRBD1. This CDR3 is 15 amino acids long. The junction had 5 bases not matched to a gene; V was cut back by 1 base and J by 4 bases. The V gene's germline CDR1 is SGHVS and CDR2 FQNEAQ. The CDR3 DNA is TGTGCCAGCAGCTTAGGGGGTCAGGGGGCCTATGGCTACACCTTC. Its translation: CASSLGGQGAYGYTF.

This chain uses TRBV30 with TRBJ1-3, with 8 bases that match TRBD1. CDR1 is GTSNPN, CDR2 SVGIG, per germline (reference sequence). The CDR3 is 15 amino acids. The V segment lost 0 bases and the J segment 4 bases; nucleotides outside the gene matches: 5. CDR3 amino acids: CAWSVRRGPGNTIYF. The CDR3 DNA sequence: TGTGCCTGGAGTGTACGCAGGGGGCCGGGAAACACCATATATTTT.

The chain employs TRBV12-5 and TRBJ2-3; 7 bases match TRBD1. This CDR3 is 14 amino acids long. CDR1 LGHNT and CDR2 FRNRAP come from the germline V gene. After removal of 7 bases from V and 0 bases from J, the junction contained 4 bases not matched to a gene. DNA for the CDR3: TGTGCTAGTGCCCCGGGACAGAGCACAGATACGCAGTATTTT. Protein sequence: CASAPGQSTDTQYF.

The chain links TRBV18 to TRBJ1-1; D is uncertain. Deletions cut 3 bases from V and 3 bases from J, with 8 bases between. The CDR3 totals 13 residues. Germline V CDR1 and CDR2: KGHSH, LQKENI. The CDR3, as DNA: TGTGCCAGCTCACCTCACAGCTACACTGAAGCTTTCTTT. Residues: CASSPHSYTEAFF.

The CDR3 nucleotides read TGTGCCAGCAGCCTAGGGACAGGGATAGAGACCCAGTACTTC. Translated: CASSLGTGIETQYF. The chain employs TRBV5-6 and TRBJ2-5; 9 nucleotides align to TRBD1. The CDR3 is made up of 14 amino acids. J gave up 4 bases and V 4 bases, and 5 bases lay outside the gene matches. The germline V gene encodes CDR1 SGHDT and CDR2 YYEEEE.

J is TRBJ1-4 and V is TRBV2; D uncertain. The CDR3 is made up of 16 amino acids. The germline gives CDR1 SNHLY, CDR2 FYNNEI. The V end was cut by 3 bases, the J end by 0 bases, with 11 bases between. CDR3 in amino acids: CASSDPQSPTNEKLFF. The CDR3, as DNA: TGTGCCAGCAGTGATCCACAGTCGCCAACTAATGAAAAACTGTTTTTT.

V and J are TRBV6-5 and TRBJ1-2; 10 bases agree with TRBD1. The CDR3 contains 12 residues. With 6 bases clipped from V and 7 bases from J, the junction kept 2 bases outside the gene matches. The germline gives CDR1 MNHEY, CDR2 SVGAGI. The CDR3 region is CASRTGGFGYTF. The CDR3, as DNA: TGTGCCAGCAGGACAGGGGGCTTTGGCTACACCTTC.